This TCR beta chain was identified during a study of T cell changes during pregnancy in multiple sclerosis. The CDR3 extends over 14 amino acids. Looked up from germline, CDR1 is SGHRS and CDR2 is YFSETQ. The V and J ends lost 2 bases and 0 bases respectively, with 9 bases between them. The protocol was immunoSEQ multiplex PCR, while the TCRdb copy is restricted to in-frame clones and leaves out a portion. The sample consists of 85,000 to 100,000 clones, 92% of them appearing once. Sample: peripheral blood, taken in the first trimester of pregnancy. The chain joins TRBV5-1 to TRBJ2-7, with D possibly matching TRBD2 (5 bases). This TCR derives from a female donor with multiple sclerosis, enrolled in a pregnancy study. Here the CDR3 DNA reads TGCGCCAGCAGCTTTTGGGAGAGCTCCTACGAGCAGTACTTC. Protein product: CASSFWESSYEQYF.